Each of the 21 T cell receptor beta chains below was sequenced from the same sample in a study of blood T cell repertoires in COVID-19. Clones were sequenced by immunoSEQ multiplex PCR, and TCRdb holds only the in-frame ones, with some missing. The sample shows approximately 100,000 clones, around nine tenths of them seen only once. Sequencing was performed on peripheral blood. The receptors here all came from a human donor in a cohort sampled during active COVID-19.

The chain carries TRBV4-2 and TRBJ2-1, with TRBD2 identical over 13 bases. CDR1 and CDR2 from the germline V gene are LGHNA and YNFKEQ. Trimming cost V 3 bases and J 7 bases; bases outside gene matches: 15. CDR3 length equals 19 residues. In DNA form, the CDR3 reads TGTGCCAGCAGCCAGCTATCAAGCACTAGCGGGGGGGCAGGGAATGAGCAGTTCTTC. Protein sequence: CASSQLSSTSGGAGNEQFF.

The rearrangement joins TRBV5-4 to TRBJ1-3; D is undetermined. Per germline, CDR1 SGHNT and CDR2 YYREEE (reference sequence). Trimming took 0 bases from V and 0 from J, leaving 10 bases between them. The CDR3 extends over 16 amino acids. In DNA, the CDR3 is TGTGCCAGCAGCTTGGCCGGCGGCGGCTCTGGAAACACCATATATTTT. Translating gives CASSLAGGGSGNTIYF.

The V gene is TRBV6-4, the J gene TRBJ2-1; 12 positions match TRBD2. This CDR3 spans 16 amino acids. Trimming cost V 6 bases and J 6 bases; bases outside gene matches: 9. In germline, CDR1 is MRHNA, CDR2 SNTAGT. DNA for the CDR3: TGTGCCAGCAGAGGTGCTAGCGGGGGGGCTAGCAATGAGCAGTTCTTC. Translated: CASRGASGGASNEQFF.

V is TRBV6-6 and J is TRBJ1-3; 9 positions agree with TRBD1. Germline V gene data show CDR1 as MNHNY and CDR2 as SVGAGI (reference sequence). J lost 2 bases, V lost 5 bases, and 13 bases had no gene match. The CDR3 extends over 18 amino acids. Here the CDR3 reads CASSLVTGTGKTGNTIYF. The CDR3 region has the DNA TGTGCCAGCAGTCTAGTTACAGGGACAGGGAAGACTGGAAACACCATATATTTT.

The chain employs TRBV28 and TRBJ2-3; TRBD2 aligns across 10 bases. The germline CDR1 and CDR2 sequences are MDHEN and SYDVKM. Trimming took 5 bases from V and 6 from J; bases not matched to a gene: 5. This CDR3 is 14 amino acids long. In nucleotides, the CDR3 is TGTGCCAGCAGTATGGGACTAGCGTTGGATACGCAGTATTTT. This translates into CASSMGLALDTQYF. Full variable domain (missing parts from reference TRBV28 and TRBJ2-3): DVKVTQSSRYLVKRTGEKVFLECVQDMDHENMFWYRQDPGLGLRLIYFSYDVKMKEKGDIPEGYSVSREKKERFSLILESASTNQTSMYLCASSMGLALDTQYFGPGTRLTVL.

V usage is TRBV11-2 and J usage is TRBJ2-1; 16 bases line up with TRBD2. The CDR3 is 18 residues long. CDR1 and CDR2 (germline): SGHAT, FQNNGV. J was trimmed by 8 bases and V by 7 bases; bases with no gene match: 14. The CDR3: CASTIAGLAGGGRDEQFF. CDR3 coding DNA: TGTGCCAGCACCATCGCGGGACTAGCGGGAGGGGGACGCGATGAGCAGTTCTTC. The complete variable domain, with remaining parts taken from reference TRBV11-2 and TRBJ2-1, reads EAGVAQSPRYKIIEKRQSVAFWCNPISGHATLYWYQQILGQGPKLLIQFQNNGVVDDSQLPKDRFSAERLKGVDSTLKIQPAKLEDSAVYLCASTIAGLAGGGRDEQFFGPGTRLTVL.

CDR3 DNA: TGTGCCAGCAGCCCCCGTCGGAACACCGGGGAGCTGTTTTTT. Its protein is CASSPRRNTGELFF. This rearrangement joins TRBV9 to TRBJ2-2, with D uncertain. V shed 4 bases and J shed 1 base, with 8 bases lying between them. Germline assignment: CDR1 SGDLS and CDR2 YYNGEE. The CDR3 is made up of 14 amino acids.

This clone was counted a single time. V is TRBV24-1 and J is TRBJ1-1; 8 positions match TRBD1. The CDR3 consists of 15 residues. The V and J ends lost 4 bases and 1 base, in that order; junction bases with no gene match: 4. Germline V gene data show CDR1 as KGHDR and CDR2 as SFDVKD. In DNA form, the CDR3 reads TGTGCCACCAGTGAAGGGACAGGAACGAACACTGAAGCTTTCTTT. Protein: CATSEGTGTNTEAFF.

This chain joins TRBV18 and TRBJ1-4, with no clear D. The CDR3 contains 14 residues. Germline CDR1 and CDR2: KGHSH and LQKENI. Trimming pared 3 bases from V and 8 bases from J, leaving 13 bases between. The CDR3: CASSPWQTEEKLFF. The CDR3 nucleotides read TGTGCCAGCTCACCCTGGCAGACGGAGGAAAAACTGTTTTTT.

The V call is TRBV5-4, the J call TRBJ1-2; 9 nucleotides match TRBD1. This CDR3 region has 15 residues. Germline lookup yields CDR1 SGHNT and CDR2 YYREEE (reference sequence). The V segment lost 5 bases and the J segment 3 bases; nucleotides outside the gene matches: 8. CDR3 nucleotides: TGTGCCAGCAGAAACGGACAGGGGTGGGACTATGGCTACACCTTC. It encodes CASRNGQGWDYGYTF.

This chain's CDR3 is CASSPRTAESSGNTIYF. The DNA of the CDR3 is TGTGCCAGCTCACCGCGGACTGCCGAATCCTCTGGAAACACCATATATTTT. V gene TRBV18 combines with J gene TRBJ1-3; no firm D call. The V gene's germline CDR1 is KGHSH and CDR2 LQKENI. V gave up 3 bases and J gave up 0 bases, with 15 bases separating them. The CDR3 is 17 residues long.

The chain uses TRBV4-1 and TRBJ2-7; D gene ambiguous. Looked up from germline, CDR1 is MGHRA and CDR2 is YSYEKL. Trimming cost V 0 bases and J 2 bases, with 5 bases left between them. This CDR3 region has 13 residues. The CDR3 protein is CASSQEIAYEQYF. CDR3 DNA: TGCGCCAGCAGCCAAGAAATAGCCTACGAGCAGTACTTC.

The chain joins TRBV4-2 to TRBJ2-3, with D perhaps TRBD1 (6 bases). This CDR3 is 15 amino acids long. Germline values: CDR1 LGHNA, CDR2 YNFKEQ. Trimming stripped 1 base from V and 5 bases from J, with 13 bases between. CDR3: CASSQGTARRDTQYF. The CDR3 DNA reads TGTGCCAGCAGCCAAGGGACAGCCCGACGAGATACGCAGTATTTT.

The rearrangement joins TRBV7-9 to TRBJ1-5; D might be TRBD1 (6 bases). The CDR3 contains 15 residues. CDR1 is SEHNR and CDR2 is FQNEAQ in the germline V gene (reference sequence). The germline V and J ends were trimmed by 0 bases and 2 bases, with 8 bases remaining between them. In nucleotides, the CDR3 is TGTGCCAGCAGCTTAGCAGGGGGTGGCAATCAGCCCCAGCATTTT. Protein product: CASSLAGGGNQPQHF.

The chain carries TRBV28 and TRBJ2-2; 11 bases are a match to TRBD2. Germline V gives CDR1 MDHEN, CDR2 SYDVKM. The V gene end was trimmed by 9 bases and the J gene end by 4 bases; junction bases not matched to a gene: 4. The CDR3 totals 14 residues. The CDR3 here is CASVAGGPTGELFF. The DNA for the CDR3 is TGTGCCAGTGTAGCGGGAGGGCCCACCGGGGAGCTGTTTTTT.

This chain connects TRBV7-3 to TRBJ1-1; 7 nucleotides agree with TRBD1. From germline, CDR1 is SGHTA and CDR2 FQGTGA. The CDR3 covers 15 residues. Germline trimming cut 5 bases from V and 1 base from J; bases unmatched to any gene: 7. CDR3 DNA sequence: TGTGCCAGCAGCCTTACAGGGGCCCCGAACACTGAAGCTTTCTTT. Its translation is CASSLTGAPNTEAFF.

The chain couples TRBV10-3 to TRBJ1-1; D not resolved. CDR3 length: 14 residues. CDR1 ENHRY and CDR2 SYGVKD come from the germline V gene. Trimming left V 7 bases short and J 4 bases short, with 16 bases between. The chain's CDR3 is CAITSVATFTEAFF. The DNA for the CDR3 is TGTGCCATCACTTCCGTAGCTACGTTCACTGAAGCTTTCTTT.

This sequence joins TRBV5-1 and TRBJ2-1, with 7 bases aligning to TRBD2. This CDR3 has 14 residues. V shed 1 base, J shed 4 bases, and the junction held 2 bases outside the gene matches. CDR1 is SGHRS, CDR2 YFSETQ, per germline. CDR3: CASSLSSGYNEQFF. In DNA form, the CDR3 reads TGCGCCAGCAGCTTGTCTAGCGGTTACAATGAGCAGTTCTTC.

The V call is TRBV11-2, the J call TRBJ1-4; 10 bases align to TRBD1. V lost 3 bases and J lost 3; bases outside the gene matches: 7. The CDR3 is made up of 17 amino acids. Germline V CDR1 and CDR2: SGHAT, FQNNGV. CDR3 DNA sequence: TGTGCCAGCAGCTTCCGGACAGGGGGTCTCTCTAATGAAAAACTGTTTTTT. Its protein product is CASSFRTGGLSNEKLFF.

This clone was recorded once. The chain has TRBV6-4 and TRBJ1-4; D might be TRBD1 (5 bases). CDR1 is MRHNA and CDR2 is SNTAGT in the germline V gene. This CDR3 spans 15 amino acids. Deletions cut 3 bases from V and 4 bases from J, with 12 bases between. The CDR3 DNA reads as TGTGCCAGCAGTGATTCAGACAGATTTAATGAAAAACTGTTTTTT. Amino acid sequence: CASSDSDRFNEKLFF.

Only one count was recorded for this clone. The chain carries TRBV7-9 and TRBJ1-1; 9 nucleotides align to TRBD1. The length of the CDR3 is 14 residues. The V gene end was trimmed by 4 bases and the J gene end by 5 bases; junction bases not matched to a gene: 5. Germline V gene lookup returns CDR1 SEHNR and CDR2 FQNEAQ (reference sequence). This CDR3 is CASSSHRGLTEAFF. In DNA, the CDR3 is TGTGCCAGCAGCTCTCACAGGGGGCTTACTGAAGCTTTCTTT. Drawing the rest from reference TRBV7-9 and TRBJ1-1, the complete variable domain is DTGVSQNPRHKITKRGQNVTFRCDPISEHNRLYWYRQTLGQGPEFLTYFQNEAQLEKSRLLSDRFSAERPKGSFSTLEIQRTEQGDSAMYLCASSSHRGLTEAFFGQGTRLTVV.